This is a list of T cell receptor beta chains from one sample in a study of cytomegalovirus exposure and HLA in healthy donors. TCRdb keeps only in-frame clones here, not all; method: immunoSEQ multiplex PCR. Here the sample spans 100,000 to 150,000 clones, around 78% being singletons. Sequenced input: PBMCs. These receptors all stem from a man in his 60s in good health and CMV-seropositive. Each CDR3 is given with its conserved first and last residue. A D gene is named only where the DNA matches it firmly. Only some rows state a clone size, as once, few, many or a class for expanded clones.

TRBJ2-7	NA	once	TRBV21-1	TGTGCCTCCCGCCCCAGGGGCGACTCCTACGAGCAGTACTTC	CASRPRGDSYEQYF
TRBJ1-3	NA	NA	TRBV2	TGTGCCACCAAGGGAGACAATGGGGGAAACACCATATATTTT	CATKGDNGGNTIYF
TRBJ2-3	TRBD2	NA	TRBV29-1	TGCAGCGTTCCTCCCCCCGGGGGGATCGGCACAGATACGCAGTATTTT	CSVPPPGGIGTDTQYF
TRBJ2-5	TRBD1	once	TRBV6-1	TGTGCCAGCAGTGAAGCGGGACAGACGGGCCAGTACTTC	CASSEAGQTGQYF
TRBJ2-2	NA	NA	TRBV7-2	TGTGCCAGCAGCGTCGCGGGAACTACTAACACCGGGGAGCTGTTTTTT	CASSVAGTTNTGELFF
TRBJ2-1	NA	NA	TRBV28	TGTGCCAGCAGTTTTGTTAGCGGCGCTAGACCTGAGCAGTTCTTC	CASSFVSGARPEQFF
TRBJ1-1	TRBD1	NA	TRBV6-6	TGTGCCAGCGGAGAACAGGGGTACGGGGCTTTCTTT	CASGEQGYGAFF
TRBJ2-5	NA	NA	TRBV9	TGTGCCAGCAGCGAGGGGGAGACCCAGTACTTC	CASSEGETQYF
TRBJ1-1	NA	NA	TRBV6-4	TGTGCCAGCAGTTCACTGCCAGGGGACGACGACACTGAAGCTTTCTTT	CASSSLPGDDDTEAFF
TRBJ1-5	TRBD1	NA	TRBV6-5	TGTGCCACATCTCGACAGGGGCGGTTTAATCAGCCCCAGCATTTT	CATSRQGRFNQPQHF
TRBJ2-5	NA	once	TRBV5-4	TGTGCCAGCAGCTTAAGGGGTAGCGGAGAGACCCAGTACTTC	CASSLRGSGETQYF
TRBJ2-2	TRBD1	NA	TRBV5-1	TGCGCCAGCAGCTTGGTAGGACAGGTGACCGGGGAGCTGTTTTTT	CASSLVGQVTGELFF
TRBJ1-3	NA	NA	TRBV2	TGTGCCAGCAGTGACTCGGGAAGAGGAAACACCATATATTTT	CASSDSGRGNTIYF
TRBJ1-3	TRBD1	few	TRBV4-1	TGCGCCAGCAGCCAACCGGACAGGGGTTTCGGAAACACCATATATTTT	CASSQPDRGFGNTIYF
TRBJ2-2	NA	once	TRBV2	TGTGCCAGCAGTGAAATGCGGGGAGAAACCGGGGAGCTGTTTTTT	CASSEMRGETGELFF
TRBJ1-1	NA	once	TRBV9	TGTGCCAGCAGCGTGGACATGGGGAACACTGAAGCTTTCTTT	CASSVDMGNTEAFF
TRBJ2-7	NA	once	TRBV18	TGTGCCAGCTCAAAAGACACCTACGAGCAGTACTTC	CASSKDTYEQYF
TRBJ2-3	NA	NA	TRBV30	TGTGCCTGGAACGGGATGTCTAGCACAGATACGCAGTATTTT	CAWNGMSSTDTQYF
TRBJ2-3	TRBD2	NA	TRBV4-1	TGCGCCAGCAGCCAAGATCCGGGACGGGGGGGCCGCAATACGCAGTATTTT	CASSQDPGRGGRNTQYF
TRBJ2-1	NA	NA	TRBV27	TGTGCCAGCAGTTTAGTGGACAAGCAGTTCTTC	CASSLVDKQFF
TRBJ2-5	NA	NA	TRBV30	TGTGCCTGGAGTGGTTGGCAGTTCATTGAGACCCAGTACTTC	CAWSGWQFIETQYF
TRBJ1-4	NA	NA	TRBV28	TGTGCCAGCAGAATTGGGGGGGCTGCAACTAATGAAAAACTGTTTTTT	CASRIGGAATNEKLFF
TRBJ1-2	NA	NA	TRBV6-6	TGTGCCAGCAGCCGGGACACCTCGACTTTCTATGGCTACACCTTC	CASSRDTSTFYGYTF
TRBJ2-1	NA	NA	TRBV7-8	TGTGCCAGCAGCTTAGACGGGGAGGTCTACAATGAGCAGTTCTTC	CASSLDGEVYNEQFF
TRBJ2-2	TRBD1	NA	TRBV5-1	TGCGCCAGCAGCCGGACAGGGGGATCCCTGAACACCGGGGAGCTGTTTTTT	CASSRTGGSLNTGELFF
TRBJ2-5	NA	few	TRBV2	TGTGCCAGCAGTGGTAGGGGGGGAGAGACCCAGTACTTC	CASSGRGGETQYF